The 29 T cell receptor beta chains below all came from one sample that was sequenced in a study of T cell responses to AZD1222 COVID-19 vaccine. The table came from immunoSEQ multiplex PCR; TCRdb's copy has only in-frame clones and leaves some out. Of around 83,000 clones in the sample, about 91% were seen once. Sequenced material: peripheral blood, taken on day 0 of AZD1222 vaccination. The receptors come from an adult in good health.

This chain joins TRBV9 and TRBJ2-3, with D unclear. This CDR3 is 16 amino acids long. Germline values: CDR1 SGDLS, CDR2 YYNGEE. V gave up 4 bases and J gave up 0 bases, with 15 bases separating them. This chain's CDR3 is CASSPRWLESTDTQYF. CDR3 bases: TGTGCCAGCAGCCCAAGGTGGCTAGAAAGCACAGATACGCAGTATTTT.

V usage is TRBV5-4 and J usage is TRBJ2-7, with TRBD1 as a possible D gene (5 bases). This CDR3 is built from 15 residues. CDR1 and CDR2 from the germline V gene are SGHNT and YYREEE (reference sequence). The ends were cut back, 3 bases at V and 2 bases at J, with 15 bases in the middle. The CDR3 is CASSSPGPTAYEQYF. DNA for the CDR3: TGTGCCAGCAGCTCCCCAGGGCCGACCGCCTACGAGCAGTACTTC.

The J gene is TRBJ2-7, the V gene TRBV30; no definite D call. CDR1 is GTSNPN, CDR2 SVGIG, per germline (reference sequence). This CDR3 has 11 residues. V was clipped by 2 bases and J by 6 bases, with 8 bases between them. The CDR3 here is CAWSLGGEQYF. DNA of the CDR3: TGTGCCTGGAGTTTAGGTGGCGAGCAGTACTTC.

The chain is built from TRBV19 and TRBJ2-7, with D maybe TRBD2 (5 bases). Germline V gene sequence: CDR1 LNHDA, CDR2 SQIVND (reference sequence). V was pared by 5 bases and J by 3 bases, with 17 bases between. The CDR3 has 15 residues. The CDR3 here is CASSPPGVRFYEQYF. For the CDR3, the DNA is TGTGCCAGTAGTCCTCCCGGGGTACGATTCTACGAGCAGTACTTC.

Only one count was recorded for this clone. The V gene is TRBV24-1, the J gene TRBJ1-5; D is undetermined. Looked up from germline, CDR1 is KGHDR and CDR2 is SFDVKD. V gave up 0 bases and J gave up 7 bases, with 3 bases separating them. This CDR3 comprises 12 residues. The CDR3 DNA reads TGTGCCACCAGTGATTTGGGCCAGCCCCAGCATTTT. This translates into CATSDLGQPQHF.

The gene calls are TRBV6-5 and TRBJ1-2, with a tentative D call TRBD1 (6 bases). There are 15 residues in the CDR3. With 0 bases removed from V and 3 bases from J, the gap between germline ends came to 11 bases. From germline, CDR1 is MNHEY and CDR2 SVGAGI. In DNA form, the CDR3 reads TGTGCCAGCAGTTACTCGGGCAAGGGGGACTATGGCTACACCTTC. It specifies CASSYSGKGDYGYTF.

This chain connects TRBV27 to TRBJ2-7; TRBD2 agrees at 9 bases. Germline lookup yields CDR1 MNHEY and CDR2 SMNVEV (reference sequence). The CDR3 sequence is 12 residues long. V lost 10 bases to trimming and J lost 6 bases; unmatched junction nucleotides: 7. The CDR3: CATRQGLAEQYF. CDR3 sequence (DNA): TGTGCCACCAGACAGGGACTAGCCGAGCAGTACTTC.

The V call is TRBV3-1 (or the pseudogene TRBV3-2), the J call TRBJ2-1; D ambiguous. The CDR3 extends over 16 amino acids. V lost 3 bases and J 0 bases, leaving 12 bases between the germline ends. Germline-derived CDR1 and CDR2 are LGHDT and YNNKEL (reference sequence). The CDR3 sequence is CASSQGSDPSYNEQFF. DNA for the CDR3: TGTGCCAGCAGCCAGGGGTCGGACCCCTCCTACAATGAGCAGTTCTTC.

The genes are TRBV27 and TRBJ2-5, with no clear D. Trimming stripped 5 bases from V and 1 base from J, with 5 bases between. The CDR3 runs 12 residues. Germline V gives CDR1 MNHEY, CDR2 SMNVEV (reference sequence). This chain's CDR3 is CASSLIQETQYF. As DNA, the CDR3 is TGTGCCAGCAGTCTAATCCAAGAGACCCAGTACTTC.

The V gene is TRBV7-9, the J gene TRBJ2-2; 9 bases match TRBD1. V was pared by 7 bases and J by 4 bases, with 13 bases of the junction left unmatched. Germline CDR1 reads SEHNR; CDR2 reads FQNEAQ (reference sequence). The CDR3 runs 17 residues. The CDR3 sequence: CASIPLDGTGFTGELFF. The DNA for the CDR3 is TGTGCCAGCATCCCGTTGGATGGGACAGGGTTCACCGGGGAGCTGTTTTTT.

The gene calls are TRBV27 and TRBJ1-1; 7 positions agree with TRBD1. The junction had 10 bases not matched to a gene; V was cut back by 6 bases and J by 6 bases. This CDR3 has 14 amino acids. The germline V gene encodes CDR1 MNHEY and CDR2 SMNVEV (reference sequence). The CDR3 DNA is TGTGCCAGCAGCCCCGACAGGGTGGTCGCTGAAGCTTTCTTT. It encodes CASSPDRVVAEAFF.

The genes are TRBV19 and TRBJ2-1; D remains unclear. CDR3 size: 15 residues. CDR1 is LNHDA and CDR2 is SQIVND in the germline V gene (reference sequence). Trimming shortened V by 1 base and J by 0 bases, and 7 bases separated the two germline ends. The CDR3: CASSIARDSYNEQFF. The DNA of the CDR3 is TGTGCCAGTAGTATAGCCAGAGACTCCTACAATGAGCAGTTCTTC.

The V and J genes are TRBV6-1 and TRBJ1-5; 9 bases line up with TRBD1. The CDR3 contains 15 residues. V shed 1 base and J 6 bases; nucleotides not matched to a gene: 4. Germline CDR1 and CDR2: MNHNS and SASEGT. The CDR3 DNA reads as TGTGCCAGCAGTGAAGAAGGGACAGGGAGTCAGCCCCAGCATTTT. Protein: CASSEEGTGSQPQHF.

V is TRBV11-1 and J is TRBJ1-2; D is unresolved. From germline, CDR1 is SGHAT and CDR2 FQDESV (reference sequence). Trimming removed 3 bases at V and 3 bases at J, with 8 bases between. The CDR3 is 13 residues long. This chain's CDR3 is CASSFNGYYGYTF. DNA of the CDR3: TGTGCCAGCAGCTTTAACGGCTACTATGGCTACACCTTC.

This chain joins TRBV28 and TRBJ1-5; unclear D gene. CDR3 length: 14 amino acids. From germline, CDR1 is MDHEN and CDR2 SYDVKM. Trimming took off 2 bases at V and 0 bases at J, with 5 bases between the two ends. The CDR3 DNA sequence: TGTGCCAGCAGTTTAGTGGATAGCAATCAGCCCCAGCATTTT. It translates to CASSLVDSNQPQHF.

The chain combines TRBV11-2 with TRBJ1-5; D is undetermined. The germline V and J ends were trimmed by 2 bases and 4 bases, with 6 bases remaining between them. The germline V gene encodes CDR1 SGHAT and CDR2 FQNNGV. The CDR3 sequence is 13 residues long. Written as DNA, the CDR3 is TGTGCCAGCAGCTTACATGAGAATCAGCCCCAGCATTTT. This translates into CASSLHENQPQHF.

The CDR3 DNA reads TGTGCCATCAGCTCAGACAGGGTCGATTCACCCCTCCACTTT. Encoded protein: CAISSDRVDSPLHF. This chain uses TRBV10-3 with TRBJ1-6, with TRBD1 matching over 7 bases. From germline, CDR1 is ENHRY and CDR2 SYGVKD. V was pared by 6 bases and J by 8 bases, with 7 bases of the junction left unmatched. This CDR3 has 14 residues.

The gene calls are TRBV4-1 and TRBJ1-4, with D tentatively TRBD1 (6 bases). Germline V gene data show CDR1 as MGHRA and CDR2 as YSYEKL. The CDR3 extends over 18 amino acids. Trimming left V 3 bases short and J 1 base short, with 18 bases between. CDR3 DNA sequence: TGCGCCAGCAGCCAGATCAGGGGACGGGGAGGAACTAATGAAAAACTGTTTTTT. Translating it yields CASSQIRGRGGTNEKLFF.

The V gene is TRBV28, the J gene TRBJ1-6; D remains ambiguous. This CDR3 region has 15 residues. CDR1 MDHEN and CDR2 SYDVKM come from the germline V gene. The V end was cut by 7 bases, the J end by 3 bases, with 13 bases between. The CDR3 is CASTPRGFYNSPLHF. The CDR3, as DNA: TGTGCCAGCACCCCAAGAGGGTTCTATAATTCACCCCTCCACTTT.

The CDR3 bases are TGTGCCAGCAGCCCGGGGCAGGGGGCCTCCTACGAGCAGTACTTC. It specifies CASSPGQGASYEQYF. The V and J genes are TRBV7-9 and TRBJ2-7; 8 bases fit TRBD1. The CDR3 totals 15 residues. Unmatched junction bases numbered 6, after V lost 5 bases and J lost 0 bases. The germline gives CDR1 SEHNR, CDR2 FQNEAQ (reference sequence).

This rearrangement joins TRBV27 to TRBJ2-7; D gene uncertain. In germline, CDR1 is MNHEY, CDR2 SMNVEV (reference sequence). The germline V and J ends were trimmed by 1 base and 6 bases, with 7 bases remaining between them. This CDR3 spans 12 amino acids. The CDR3, as DNA: TGTGCCAGCAGTTTATTTCCAGGCGAGCAGTACTTC. Protein sequence: CASSLFPGEQYF.

The chain links TRBV4-2 to TRBJ2-3; D is unclear. The CDR3 is made up of 15 amino acids. Germline V gene data show CDR1 as LGHNA and CDR2 as YNFKEQ. The V gene lost 0 bases and the J gene lost 4 bases, with 11 bases spanning the gap. DNA for the CDR3: TGTGCCAGCAGCCAAGAGCCCCTCCCCCCAGATACGCAGTATTTT. Translation gives CASSQEPLPPDTQYF.

J is TRBJ2-2 and V is TRBV5-1; 12 bases line up with TRBD1. The ends lost 5 bases at V and 7 bases at J; junction bases unmatched: 9. This CDR3 spans 16 amino acids. CDR1 SGHRS and CDR2 YFSETQ come from the germline V gene. CDR3 in amino acids: CASSDSGQGAIGELFF. The CDR3 coding sequence is TGCGCCAGCAGTGATTCGGGACAGGGGGCGATCGGGGAGCTGTTTTTT.

The chain employs TRBV9 and TRBJ2-2; 7 positions match TRBD1. The CDR3 loop spans 14 amino acids. V lost 1 base and J lost 3; bases outside the gene matches: 0. The V gene's germline CDR1 is SGDLS and CDR2 YYNGEE. The CDR3 bases are TGTGCCAGCAGCGTAACAGGGGACACCGGGGAGCTGTTTTTT. Translated: CASSVTGDTGELFF.

This rearrangement joins TRBV9 to TRBJ2-6; TRBD1 matches at 7 bases. The CDR3 length is 15 residues. Germline trimming cut 3 bases from V and 4 bases from J; bases unmatched to any gene: 4. Germline V CDR1 and CDR2: SGDLS, YYNGEE. The CDR3 loop reads CASSATGNGANVLTF. Written as DNA, the CDR3 is TGTGCCAGCAGCGCGACAGGGAACGGGGCCAACGTCCTGACTTTC.

This sequence joins TRBV4-3 and TRBJ2-2; TRBD1 matches at 8 bases. The germline V gene encodes CDR1 LGHNA and CDR2 YSLEER. Trimming cost V 1 base and J 3 bases; bases outside gene matches: 4. The CDR3 runs to 16 residues. The CDR3 loop is CASSQGQGWDTGELFF. CDR3 bases: TGCGCCAGCAGCCAAGGACAGGGGTGGGACACCGGGGAGCTGTTTTTT.

The CDR3 is CASSEGLAGVGYNEQFF. CDR3 DNA: TGTGCCAGCAGCGAAGGACTAGCGGGAGTGGGGTACAATGAGCAGTTCTTC. The chain employs TRBV6-2 or TRBV6-3 and TRBJ2-1; 13 nucleotides line up with TRBD2. There are 17 residues in the CDR3. Losses at the gene ends were 6 bases for V and 4 bases for J; bases not matched to a gene: 9. From germline, CDR1 is MNHEY and CDR2 SVGEGT.

This chain uses TRBV7-9 with TRBJ1-6; D not resolved. Germline loops: CDR1 SEHNR, CDR2 FQNEAQ (reference sequence). The length of the CDR3 is 15 residues. V was trimmed by 5 bases and J by 5 bases, leaving 13 bases between them. Written as DNA, the CDR3 is TGTGCCAGCAGCCCCAGGCAGGCTGATAATTCACCCCTCCACTTT. This translates into CASSPRQADNSPLHF.

This clone was observed once. The CDR3 coding sequence is TGTGCCAGCTCAGGGACAGATGGATACGAGCAGTACTTC. This sequence encodes CASSGTDGYEQYF. This chain uses TRBV18 with TRBJ2-7, with 7 bases identical to TRBD1. This CDR3 is built from 13 residues. Trimming removed 5 bases from V and 4 bases from J; junction bases left unmatched: 5. CDR1 is KGHSH and CDR2 is LQKENI in the germline V gene. The full variable domain, in which reference TRBV18 and TRBJ2-7 provide the parts outside the CDR3, is NAGVMQNPRHLVRRRGQEARLRCSPMKGHSHVYWYRQLPEEGLKFMVYLQKENIIDESGMPKERFSAEFPKEGPSILRIQQVVRGDSAAYFCASSGTDGYEQYFGPGTRLTVT.